This record concerns one T cell receptor beta chain sequence. This clone was detected only a few times. The target of this receptor is not known. Base quality data are lacking; no much larger clone is found one base away. Counted from cysteine to phenylalanine, this CDR3 has 15 amino acids. Left in the record is the CDR3 DNA by itself, 45 bases read in frame from the first base. V trim: 0 bases; J trim: 7 bases; unmatched bases: 6. Per the germline V gene, LGHNA is the CDR1 and YNFKEQ is the CDR2. The cohort comprised fewer than 750 healthy bone marrow donors. At the time of sampling, every cohort member was nominally healthy, though immune exposures that went unrecorded were likely present. The donor tested CMV seropositive, placing the donor among the roughly 300 seropositive members of the cohort. A peripheral blood sample was provided by each donor, and peripheral blood mononuclear cells were used for TCR beta sequencing. Genomic DNA extraction from the blood cell samples was performed with the Qiagen DNeasy Blood Extraction Kit.

The data belong to a study of cytomegalovirus exposure and HLA in healthy donors (dated by TCRdb to 2016 to 2017). Notes on the research overall: According to an earlier analysis of several hundred of the donors, 200 million or so T cells yielded 90 million to 130 million unique TCR beta sequences and about 280 Gb of sequence data. Rather than drawing on any new phenotypic data, the later analysis identified candidate immune exposures from TCR beta sequences and the way those sequences occurred across donors. Both class I and class II loci were covered by HLA typing, at four-digit resolution. The study was designed to test whether signatures of past pathogen exposure could be identified by cataloging public T cell receptors. Of the roughly 410 genotyped donors, 70% to 90% were placed in the genetic ancestry cluster associated with self-reported Caucasian donors. Among almost 400 genotyped donors of the cohort, an average of around 240,000 unique TCR beta nucleotide sequences were sequenced per donor, around a sixth of them non-productive. In an earlier analysis of several hundred of the donors, high-throughput TCR beta sequencing was used to judge whether each TCR beta V gene segment behaved as functional or pseudogenic. To study patterns of TCR occurrence, a later analysis re-analyzed previously published TCR beta repertoires from around 660 donors and added high-resolution HLA genotyping. An early release that covered approximately 600 HLA-typed donors contained approximately 300 gigabases of sequencing data and 65 million to 100 million unique TCR sequences. Alongside the repertoire data, information on donor age, sex, ethnicity and CMV serostatus was compiled. Every discovery cohort repertoire had been produced on one sequencing platform. In addition to the first cohort of 666 subjects, a separate validation cohort of 120 different subjects was used. The study profiled the T cell repertoires of 550 to 700 subjects by immunosequencing and related them to cytomegalovirus serostatus. Because of strong linkage in the cohort, a handful of DR-DQ haplotypes were treated as single units for association and clustering. Genome-wide SNP genotypes for about 65% of the 666 donors were used in a later genetic analysis, which treated that subset as a discovery cohort. The number of typed donors differed by locus: about 620-630 for A, B, C, DRB1 and DQB1; approximately 540 for DQA1; 606 for DPA1; and 400 to 480 for DPB1. To predict cytomegalovirus infection status, the study brought together high-throughput TCR immunosequencing, statistical association of individual TCRs with disease status, and machine learning.

The method was the immunoSEQ multiplex PCR assay. For the multiplex PCR, a mixture combining 60 forward primers for TCR Vbeta segments and 13 reverse primers for TCR Jbeta segments was used. The CDR3 region of rearranged TCR beta genes was amplified from genomic DNA by a multiplex PCR assay. On the Illumina HiSeq System, the amplified TCR beta libraries were sequenced as 87-base-pair reads. Per the original workflow: In a later analysis, tens of millions of unique TCR beta chains were counted across the roughly 670 repertoires, and approximately 11 million of these chains were shared by at least two donors. A nearest-neighbor algorithm error-corrected the raw reads and collapsed the reads into unique sequences, merging closely related sequences to remove PCR and sequencing errors. Alignment of CDR3 sequences to IMGT reference sequences was used to assign V, D and J gene segments. For a sequence to be retained, at least a six-nucleotide match to both a V gene segment and a J gene segment was required. Rearrangements were called productive when the CDR3 lacked stop codons and stayed in frame with V and J; all others were non-productive. CDR3 was defined by IMGT convention, running from the second conserved V-encoded cysteine to the conserved J-encoded phenylalanine. Sequences without an unambiguous match to a single V gene segment were excluded from the earlier analysis of over 500 of the donors. An earlier analysis of under 750 of the donors called V segments functional above 56.7% productive rearrangements and segregating when the between-donor standard deviation exceeded 5%. A statistical classification framework was developed to diagnose cytomegalovirus status using the catalog of TCR beta chain sequences. In a later analysis, TCR nucleotide sequences were compared against IMGT/GENE-DB human TR gene sequences so that V and J genes could be assigned. The TCRdist pipeline was used in a later analysis to assign CDR3 sequences and most-parsimonious VDJ recombination scenarios. In a later analysis, each TCR beta chain was defined by its CDR3 amino acid sequence together with its V-gene family, and reads lacking a unique V-gene family were excluded. A later analysis removed several hundred highly shared, low-generation-probability nucleotide sequences to deal with suspected cross-contamination and a sequencing artifact. In a later analysis, a clonal expansion index for each public chain was calculated from normalized within-repertoire ranks of inferred template counts. In a later analysis, generation probabilities were computed with a VDJ recombination model fitted to out-of-frame rearrangements, and the resulting probabilities were checked against IGoR. In a later analysis, TCR-TCR, TCR-HLA and TCR-CMV co-occurrence was scored with hypergeometric tests, and a repertoire-size bias correction was applied to TCR pairs. To estimate false discovery rates, a later analysis permuted the HLA or CMV assignments 20 times. A later analysis grouped co-occurring TCRs with DBSCAN, adding TCRdist sequence similarity when clustering within HLA-allele-positive subsets. Repertoires with fewer than 30,000 or more than 120,000 public chains were left out of co-occurrence clustering, as were four to six repertoires with anomalous nucleotide sharing. This is the immuneACCESS table as TCRdb keeps it, with only in-frame sequences that have V and J called. A part of the clones is gone; compared with another copy, unresolved V genes explain less than half, and the rest is unexplained. Clone size and the V and J calls come from that table; the DNA yielded D and trimming. For this sample there are 150,000 to 200,000 clones; about 86% appear just once. The ten largest clones add up to 2.1% of the sample.

General conclusions and limits of the study: A later genetic analysis associated a missense DCLRE1C variant with V-gene and J-gene trimming of TCR beta chains, and an independent cohort replicated the association. HLA typing was unavailable for some donors at each locus, so association tests used only the typed subset. A group of highly shared sequence variants was considered likely to be a technical artifact of the sequencing pipeline. Because counts were too low, seventeen rarely observed V segments, including chromosome 9 orphons, were excluded from the earlier analysis of 587 of the donors. Strong co-occurrence of HLA alleles, especially DR and DQ, made assigning TCR associations to individual alleles difficult. For the cohort, immune exposure information was limited to CMV serostatus. In a later analysis, HLA-associated TCR beta chains showed more clonal expansion and lower generation probabilities than non-associated chains that were equally common. Presence/absence analyses assumed roughly uniform sequencing depth across donors, an assumption that may not hold. In vitro tests confirmed that three of the cytomegalovirus-associated TCR beta chains recognize cytomegalovirus antigens. This cohort had only TCR beta chains sequenced, and the lack of alpha or paired-chain data limited which features could be detected. Linkage disequilibrium might explain the correlated functional status among segregating V segments, but an unknown experimental factor could not be ruled out. In a later genetic analysis, fewer N-insertions in productive TCRs were reported among donors in an Asian-associated ancestry cluster than the roughly 700-donor mean. A later analysis found that TCR association rates varied across HLA loci, with DRB1 alleles showing the most associated TCRs and HLA-C alleles the fewest. An earlier analysis of approximately 530 of the donors showed that most TCR beta V segments appeared in productive rearrangements either about 90% or about 30% of the time, which broadly matched IMGT annotations. Across donors, most TCR sequences were observed very rarely, whereas some public TCRs were present in many individuals. The study listed 150 to 200 TCR beta chains as associated with cytomegalovirus. A later analysis found that most CMV-associated TCR beta chains appeared HLA-restricted, with HLA associations seemingly driven largely by CMV exposure. The classifier was reported to diagnose cytomegalovirus status with high specificity and sensitivity in both the original cohort and the validation cohort. Some IMGT-functional V segments, including TRBV6-2 and TRBV6-3, could not be told apart with the 87-base-pair reads, so those segments were excluded. A later analysis associated about 17,000 TCR beta sequences with specific HLA alleles at a false discovery rate of 0.05. A later analysis reported that several top co-occurrence clusters appeared linked to parvovirus B19, influenza, CMV and Epstein-Barr virus. The authors suggested that the approach could potentially be generalized to other disease states and immunological phenotypes. A further reported finding was that TCR beta sequences accurately predicted the HLA-A and HLA-B alleles for most subjects in the first cohort.

Sequencing input: PBMCs. This receptor was obtained from a woman in her late teens or twenties in good health and CMV-seropositive. The V and J genes are TRBV4-2 and TRBJ1-5, with 7 junctional bases fitting TRBD1. The sequenced DNA is TGTGCCAGCAGCCAAGATGACAGGGAGTTACAGCCCCAGCATTTT. This gives the protein CASSQDDRELQPQHF.